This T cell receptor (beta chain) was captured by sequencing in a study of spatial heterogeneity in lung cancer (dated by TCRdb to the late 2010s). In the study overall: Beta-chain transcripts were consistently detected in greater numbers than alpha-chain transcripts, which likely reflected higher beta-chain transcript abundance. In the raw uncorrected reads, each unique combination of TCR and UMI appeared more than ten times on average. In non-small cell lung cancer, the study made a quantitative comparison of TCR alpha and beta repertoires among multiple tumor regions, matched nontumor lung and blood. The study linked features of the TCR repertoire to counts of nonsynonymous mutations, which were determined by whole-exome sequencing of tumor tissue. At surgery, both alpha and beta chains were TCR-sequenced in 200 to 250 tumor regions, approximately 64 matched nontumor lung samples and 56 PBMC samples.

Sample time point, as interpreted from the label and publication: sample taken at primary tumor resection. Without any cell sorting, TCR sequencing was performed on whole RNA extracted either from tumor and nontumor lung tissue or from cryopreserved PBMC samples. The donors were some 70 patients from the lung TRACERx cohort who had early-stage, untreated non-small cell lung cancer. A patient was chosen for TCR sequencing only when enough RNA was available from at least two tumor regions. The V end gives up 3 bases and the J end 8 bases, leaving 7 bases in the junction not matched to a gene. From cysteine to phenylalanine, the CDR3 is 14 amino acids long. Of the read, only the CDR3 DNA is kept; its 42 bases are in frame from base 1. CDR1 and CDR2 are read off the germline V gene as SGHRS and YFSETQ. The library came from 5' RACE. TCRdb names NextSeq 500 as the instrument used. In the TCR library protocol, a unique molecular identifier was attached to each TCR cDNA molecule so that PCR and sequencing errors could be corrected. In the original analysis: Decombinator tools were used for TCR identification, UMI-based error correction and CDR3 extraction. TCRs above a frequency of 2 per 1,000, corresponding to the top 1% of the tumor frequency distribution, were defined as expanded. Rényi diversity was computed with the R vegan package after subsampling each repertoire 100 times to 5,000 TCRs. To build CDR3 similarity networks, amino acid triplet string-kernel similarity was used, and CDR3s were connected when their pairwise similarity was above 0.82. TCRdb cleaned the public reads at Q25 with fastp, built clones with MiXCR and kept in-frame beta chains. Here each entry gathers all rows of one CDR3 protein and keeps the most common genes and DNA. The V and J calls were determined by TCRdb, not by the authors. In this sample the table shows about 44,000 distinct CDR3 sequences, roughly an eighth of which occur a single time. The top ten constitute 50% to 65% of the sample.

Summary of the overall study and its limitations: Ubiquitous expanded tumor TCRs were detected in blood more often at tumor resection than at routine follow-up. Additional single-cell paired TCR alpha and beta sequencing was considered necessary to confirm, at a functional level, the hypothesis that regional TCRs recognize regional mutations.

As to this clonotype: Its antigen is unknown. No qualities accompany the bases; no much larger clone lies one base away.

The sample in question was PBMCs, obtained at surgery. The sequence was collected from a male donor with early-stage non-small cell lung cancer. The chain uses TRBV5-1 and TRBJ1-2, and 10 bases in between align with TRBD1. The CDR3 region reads CASSSIGTGDGYTF. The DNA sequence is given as TGCGCCAGCAGCTCAATAGGGACAGGGGACGGCTACACCTTC.